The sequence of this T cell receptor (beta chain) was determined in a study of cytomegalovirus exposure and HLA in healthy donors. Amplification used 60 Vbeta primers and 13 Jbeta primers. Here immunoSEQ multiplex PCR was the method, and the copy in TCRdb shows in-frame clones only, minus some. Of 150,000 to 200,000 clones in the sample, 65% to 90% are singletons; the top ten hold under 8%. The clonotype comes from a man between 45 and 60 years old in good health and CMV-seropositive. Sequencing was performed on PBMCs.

The CDR3 nucleotides read TGCGCCAGCAGCTTGGGGGGTAGCGGGGGCACAGATACGCAGTATTTT. This sequence encodes CASSLGGSGGTDTQYF. This chain links TRBV5-1 with TRBJ2-3, with 8 bases identical to TRBD2. After removal of 0 bases from V and 1 base from J, the junction contained 4 bases not matched to a gene. The CDR3 is 16 residues long. Looked up from germline, CDR1 is SGHRS and CDR2 is YFSETQ.